The 17 T cell receptor beta chains presented below share a single source sample, sequenced in a study of PD-1 blockade in mismatch repair-deficient tumors. The assay was immunoSEQ multiplex PCR, and TCRdb's table has in-frame clones only and misses some. The sample lists tens of thousands of clones, approximately 78% occurring once. The material was peripheral blood, obtained 2 weeks after starting pembrolizumab. These receptors all stem from an adult with mismatch repair-deficient cancer.

The chain joins TRBV2 to TRBJ1-2, with D hard to call. The CDR3 is 12 residues long. V was clipped by 0 bases and J by 8 bases, with 7 bases between them. CDR1 is SNHLY and CDR2 is FYNNEI in the germline V gene. CDR3 sequence reads: CASSEALQGYTF. CDR3 bases: TGTGCCAGCAGTGAAGCGCTTCAGGGCTACACCTTC.

The genes are TRBV18 and TRBJ1-2, with 9 bases that match TRBD1. This CDR3 region has 15 residues. V lost 2 bases to trimming and J lost 8 bases; unmatched junction nucleotides: 9. Germline lookup yields CDR1 KGHSH and CDR2 LQKENI. CDR3 sequence: CASSPDGQGKRGYTF. The CDR3 DNA reads as TGTGCCAGCTCACCAGATGGACAGGGGAAAAGGGGCTACACCTTC.

A few counts support this clone. The chain combines TRBV30 with TRBJ1-3; D is uncertain. V gave up 1 base and J gave up 2 bases, with 12 bases separating them. This CDR3 has 15 residues. Germline V gene data show CDR1 as GTSNPN and CDR2 as SVGIG (reference sequence). CDR3 protein: CAWSGRARAGNTIYF. CDR3 coding DNA: TGTGCCTGGAGTGGCCGGGCTCGCGCTGGAAACACCATATATTTT. The full variable domain, its missing parts supplied by reference TRBV30 and TRBJ1-3, is SQTIHQWPATLVQPVGSPLSLECTVEGTSNPNLYWYRQAAGRGLQLLFYSVGIGQISSEVPQNLSASRPQDRQFILSSKKLLLSDSGFYLCAWSGRARAGNTIYFGEGSWLTVV.

The rearrangement uses TRBV18 and TRBJ2-3, with D uncertain. Germline-derived CDR1 and CDR2 are KGHSH and LQKENI. This CDR3 is built from 16 residues. Trimming shortened V by 8 bases and J by 1 base, and 19 bases separated the two germline ends. This CDR3 is CASSTSVGSGTDTQYF. CDR3 DNA: TGTGCCAGCAGTACCTCCGTAGGGTCTGGCACAGATACGCAGTATTTT.

This clone was found a few times. The rearrangement links TRBV30 to TRBJ2-2; 10 bases map to TRBD2. V dropped 4 bases and J dropped 5; count of bases not matched to a gene: 4. This CDR3 comprises 14 residues. Germline CDR1 and CDR2: GTSNPN and SVGIG (reference sequence). CDR3 sequence reads: CAWNSGRKTGELFF. The CDR3 bases are TGTGCCTGGAATAGCGGGAGGAAAACCGGGGAGCTGTTTTTT.

V gene TRBV7-9 combines with J gene TRBJ1-1; 7 nucleotides line up with TRBD1. Germline V gene data show CDR1 as SEHNR and CDR2 as FQNEAQ (reference sequence). With V trimmed by 3 bases and J by 4 bases, 5 bases remained unmatched. The CDR3 loop spans 14 amino acids. The CDR3 loop reads CASSFLTGRTEAFF. CDR3 sequence (DNA): TGTGCCAGCAGCTTCCTGACAGGGCGCACTGAAGCTTTCTTT.

The rearrangement uses TRBV7-8 and TRBJ1-4; D is ambiguous. CDR3 length: 17 amino acids. With 0 bases removed from V and 0 bases from J, the gap between germline ends came to 11 bases. Germline assignment: CDR1 SGHVS and CDR2 FQNEAQ. CDR3 sequence (DNA): TGTGCCAGCAGCTTAGCGCGGGCTCTTGCAACTAATGAAAAACTGTTTTTT. Translating gives CASSLARALATNEKLFF.

CDR3 loop: CASSLQGAKEKLFF. The CDR3, as DNA: TGTGCCAGCAGCCTACAGGGGGCGAAGGAAAAACTGTTTTTT. The chain uses TRBV5-5 and TRBJ1-4; 9 bases are shared with TRBD1. V lost 4 bases, J lost 8 bases, and 6 bases stayed unmatched. CDR1 and CDR2 from the germline V gene are SGHKS and YYEKEE (reference sequence). The CDR3 length is 14 residues.

This clone was observed a handful of times. This chain connects TRBV5-1 to TRBJ2-3, with 9 positions matching TRBD1. The CDR3 sequence is 14 residues long. Trimming took 7 bases from V and 6 from J; bases not matched to a gene: 9. Per germline, CDR1 SGHRS and CDR2 YFSETQ. CDR3 nucleotide sequence: TGCGCCAGCTCGACTGGGACAGGGATGGATACGCAGTATTTT. The encoded protein is CASSTGTGMDTQYF. The full variable domain, its missing parts supplied by reference TRBV5-1 and TRBJ2-3, is KAGVTQTPRYLIKTRGQQVTLSCSPISGHRSVSWYQQTPGQGLQFLFEYFSETQRNKGNFPGRFSGRQFSNSRSEMNVSTLELGDSALYLCASSTGTGMDTQYFGPGTRLTVL.

The J gene is TRBJ2-5, the V gene TRBV19; 8 positions agree with TRBD2. After removal of 6 bases from V and 1 base from J, the junction contained 4 bases not matched to a gene. Germline lookup yields CDR1 LNHDA and CDR2 SQIVND (reference sequence). This CDR3 is 14 amino acids long. In nucleotides, the CDR3 is TGTGCCAGTAGCCGGGAGGGATTCCAAGAGACCCAGTACTTC. Protein: CASSREGFQETQYF.

This chain links TRBV6-1 with TRBJ2-7; possibly TRBD2 for D (5 bases). The CDR3 runs 13 residues. The V gene's germline CDR1 is MNHNS and CDR2 SASEGT. The V gene lost 7 bases and the J gene lost 2 bases, with 12 bases spanning the gap. CDR3 loop: CASTAGVAYEQYF. DNA of the CDR3: TGTGCCAGCACCGCGGGCGTCGCCTACGAGCAGTACTTC.

This clone was counted between two and nine times. This chain links TRBV30 with TRBJ2-1; TRBD2 matches 9 bases. V dropped 1 base and J dropped 3; count of bases not matched to a gene: 7. Germline V gene lookup returns CDR1 GTSNPN and CDR2 SVGIG (reference sequence). This CDR3 has 16 amino acids. In nucleotides, the CDR3 is TGTGCCTGGAGTGATTCCCGAGCGGGAGGCTACAATGAGCAGTTCTTC. Its translation: CAWSDSRAGGYNEQFF.

This clone was counted only a few times. This chain links TRBV19 with TRBJ1-1; D remains unclear. Trimming left V 7 bases short and J 3 bases short, with 15 bases between. CDR1 is LNHDA and CDR2 is SQIVND in the germline V gene (reference sequence). The CDR3 totals 14 residues. The chain's CDR3 is CASKSPGLHTEAFF. CDR3 bases: TGTGCCAGTAAGTCCCCAGGATTACACACTGAAGCTTTCTTT.

The V and J genes are TRBV15 and TRBJ1-1; no definite D call. The germline V gene encodes CDR1 LNHNV and CDR2 YYDKDF (reference sequence). V lost 5 bases, J lost 0 bases, and 7 bases lay in between. The CDR3 is 13 residues long. The CDR3 loop is CATSLVLNTEAFF. The CDR3 bases are TGTGCCACCAGCCTGGTCCTGAACACTGAAGCTTTCTTT.

The count of this clone is one. The chain joins TRBV15 to TRBJ2-5; D unclear. The V end was cut by 2 bases, the J end by 2 bases, with 6 bases between. The length of the CDR3 is 13 residues. CDR1 is LNHNV, CDR2 YYDKDF, per germline (reference sequence). The CDR3 spells CATSRYGQETQYF. The CDR3 nucleotides read TGTGCCACCAGCAGATACGGACAAGAGACCCAGTACTTC. The full variable domain, completed using reference TRBV15 and TRBJ2-5, is DAMVIQNPRYQVTQFGKPVTLSCSQTLNHNVMYWYQQKSSQAPKLLFHYYDKDFNNEADTPDNFQSRRPNTSFCFLDIRSPGLGDTAMYLCATSRYGQETQYFGPGTRLLVL.

The chain combines TRBV5-4 with TRBJ2-7, with D perhaps TRBD2 (6 bases). Per the germline V gene, CDR1 is SGHNT and CDR2 is YYREEE (reference sequence). Trimming pared 1 base from V and 3 bases from J, leaving 11 bases between. The CDR3 extends over 14 amino acids. In DNA form, the CDR3 reads TGTGCCAGCAGCTTGATGACTAGGAACTACGAGCAGTACTTC. Encoded protein: CASSLMTRNYEQYF.

This chain connects TRBV7-8 to TRBJ2-3; the D is unclear. V lost 0 bases and J 4 bases, leaving 5 bases between the germline ends. The CDR3 has 13 amino acids. From germline, CDR1 is SGHVS and CDR2 FQNEAQ. The CDR3 DNA reads as TGTGCCAGCAGCTTAGCTAGACCAGATACGCAGTATTTT. This gives the protein CASSLARPDTQYF.